Listed below are T cell receptor beta chains from one sample, sequenced in a study of T-cell memory formation after mild COVID-19. Each CDR3 protein is one row after TCRdb ran MiXCR on the 5' RACE reads. The sample has around 200,000 distinct CDR3 sequences; 25% to 35% are singletons. Sequences were obtained from PBMCs or a T cell subset sorted from them (not recorded which). These receptors came from an adult woman who had mild COVID-19 (a few samples of this study predate the infection). Cell type and time point are not known. The conserved cysteine and the conserved F or W are not part of the CDR3 here.

TRBJ2-5 | TRBV27 | ASSHRGVLQETQY
TRBJ2-2 | TRBV4-2 | ASSQVLNTGELF
TRBJ2-5 | TRBV2 | ASSEAPETQY
TRBJ2-1 | TRBV6-6 | ASTIRGRGRNEQF
TRBJ1-3 | TRBV5-1 | ASSLGRGSGNTIY
TRBJ2-7 | TRBV6-2/TRBV6-3 | ASSYDSSSSYEQY
TRBJ2-1 | TRBV7-7 | ASSSRGLHEQF
TRBJ2-2 | TRBV4-3 | ASSPLGAATNTGELF
TRBJ2-5 | TRBV14 | ASSLLRTTQETQY
TRBJ2-5 | TRBV5-1 | ASSGPGTVVMETQY
TRBJ1-3 | TRBV7-9 | ASSLGQPHSGNTIY
TRBJ2-1 | TRBV12-3/TRBV12-4 | ATRPGHEQF
TRBJ2-5 | TRBV5-1 | ASKRQGGFQETQY
TRBJ1-2 | TRBV3-1 | ASSQDLAYGYT
TRBJ2-5 | TRBV11-2 | ASSRMDPKETQY
TRBJ1-1 | TRBV4-1 | ASSQDGIGTEAF
TRBJ1-2 | TRBV7-8 | ASSFRDRGAYGYT
TRBJ1-4 | TRBV7-8 | ASGKEGTTNEKLF
TRBJ1-2 | TRBV30 | AWSDGNGYT
TRBJ2-7 | TRBV7-8 | ASSPRQGVTYEQY
TRBJ2-1 | TRBV14 | ASSQDLGALPNEQF
TRBJ2-7 | TRBV6-5 | ASSYPREGGYEQY
TRBJ2-3 | TRBV4-3 | ASSQGIGTDTQY
TRBJ2-5 | TRBV10-3 | AISGLAGKETQY
TRBJ2-5 | TRBV20-1 | SARTSGRAEETQY
TRBJ1-4 | TRBV5-1 | ASSLAGTGKDEKLF
TRBJ2-1 | TRBV29-1 | SVTWLAGGSEQF
TRBJ1-1 | TRBV5-6 | ASSSDRGRMNTEAF
TRBJ2-7 | TRBV13 | ASSSEGAGHSYEQY
TRBJ2-1 | TRBV20-1 | SARATDRGNEQF
TRBJ2-1 | TRBV7-8 | ASSIDGSSYNEQF
TRBJ2-3 | TRBV6-5 | ASSKREGPDTQY
TRBJ2-5 | TRBV9 | ASSWSGGAQETQY
TRBJ1-5 | TRBV19 | ASSPMRNAIRQPQH
TRBJ2-5 | TRBV21-1 | ARRKGYQETQY
TRBJ2-1 | TRBV7-8 | ASSVGGRDSSYNEQF
TRBJ2-7 | TRBV15 | ATSSTQGRPGRGREQY
TRBJ2-5 | TRBV12-3/TRBV12-4 | ASSPRTASGTQY
TRBJ2-2 | TRBV7-7 | ASSRNRVPAGELF
TRBJ2-7 | TRBV20-1 | SASRDNYEQY
TRBJ2-1 | TRBV2 | ASKGTSVANEQF
TRBJ2-7 | TRBV11-2 | ASSLQGQITYEQY
TRBJ2-1 | TRBV28 | ASSLQGAMPNEQF
TRBJ2-7 | TRBV15 | ATSPRIGTVVYEQY
TRBJ2-1 | TRBV6-4 | ASSDSGGGPTNNEQF
TRBJ1-2 | TRBV10-3 | AISEGGQTPYGYT
TRBJ1-3 | TRBV5-1 | ASSLGGGFRTSSGNTIY
TRBJ1-1 | TRBV6-4 | ASSDSMGTEAF
TRBJ1-1 | TRBV19 | ASSIYGQTEAF
TRBJ2-7 | TRBV2 | ASSGEARLEQY
TRBJ2-2 | TRBV5-5 | ASSLTDSKNTGELF
TRBJ1-5 | TRBV12-3/TRBV12-4 | ASSLGQGARENQPQH
TRBJ2-7 | TRBV24-1 | ATSDSTPGQNYEQY
TRBJ1-1 | TRBV6-1 | ASSEESRLKAF
TRBJ2-1 | TRBV7-2 | ASTPGRGGDLYNEQF
TRBJ2-7 | TRBV2 | ASSLRTGAGSYEQY
TRBJ2-1 | TRBV5-1 | ASSPRYNEQF
TRBJ1-5 | TRBV3-1 | ASSPTDSNQPQH